The TCR beta chain described here comes from a study of blood T cell repertoires in COVID-19. The CDR3 consists of 17 residues. The V and J ends lost 6 bases and 5 bases, in that order; junction bases with no gene match: 16. CDR1 is SGHAT and CDR2 is FQNNGV in the germline V gene. This clone was counted a single time. This table comes from immunoSEQ multiplex PCR, and its TCRdb copy is limited to in-frame clones, with some not included. The sample holds roughly 330,000 clones, about 91% seen once. This chain uses TRBV11-2 with TRBJ2-7, with 10 nucleotides matching TRBD2. The receptor was derived from a man aged 30 to 39 with COVID-19, enrolled during active disease. Source material: peripheral blood. This CDR3 reads CASRPAGGPLTLDEQYF. Written as DNA, the CDR3 is TGTGCCAGCAGACCAGCGGGAGGGCCCCTGACTCTAGACGAGCAGTACTTC.